These T cell receptor beta chains were read from a single sample in a study of cytomegalovirus exposure and HLA in healthy donors. Using immunoSEQ multiplex PCR, the repertoire was profiled, and TCRdb retains in-frame clones only, with some absent. In the table there are 150,000 to 200,000 clones, around 81% of which are singletons. Sequenced material: PBMCs. The receptors come from a young woman in good health and CMV-seronegative. The CDR3 runs from the conserved cysteine through the conserved F or W. Fields, in order: clone size, V gene, J gene, CDR3 protein. Only some rows state a clone size, as once, few, many or a class for expanded clones.

>-|TRBV9|TRBJ2-1
CASSVAQNEQFF
>-|TRBV6-1|TRBJ2-7
CASRRGGTESSEQYF
>-|TRBV6-1|TRBJ2-7
CASSEARWTAHGYEQYF
>once|TRBV5-1|TRBJ1-1
CASSSSPDRDTEAFF
>once|TRBV28|TRBJ2-7
CASSFGVGQGIF
>-|TRBV29-1|TRBJ1-2
CSATPGQGSNYGYTF
>-|TRBV29-1|TRBJ2-7
CSVEVRFLAGGQGEQYF
>once|TRBV5-6|TRBJ1-6
CASSRPGTGAYNSPLHF
>-|TRBV2|TRBJ2-7
CASSIDRDDYEQYF
>-|TRBV7-9|TRBJ2-1
CASSSTKLAGADEQFF
>-|TRBV11-2|TRBJ1-1
CASSLMGRRQGHTEAFF